Listed below are T cell receptor beta chains from one sample, sequenced in a study of control samples from healthy donors and cancer patients. Using immunoSEQ multiplex PCR, the repertoire was profiled, and TCRdb retains in-frame clones only, with some absent. The repertoire holds about 150,000 clones, about 91% seen once, with roughly 2% in the top ten. Sequencing was performed on blood. The receptors here all came from a woman aged 40 to 50 in good health. The CDR3 runs from the conserved cysteine through the conserved F or W. D genes are given only for firm matches.

V gene: TRBV27
D gene: TRBD1
J gene: TRBJ1-1
CDR3 DNA: TGTGCCAGCAGACGACAGGGTGGGAAACCGAACACTGAAGCTTTCTTT
CDR3 protein: CASRRQGGKPNTEAFF

V gene: TRBV2
D gene: TRBD2
J gene: TRBJ2-5
CDR3 DNA: TGTGCCAGCAGGGGCCCCGGGACTAGGTGGGAGACCCAGTACTTC
CDR3 protein: CASRGPGTRWETQYF

V gene: TRBV6-5
D gene: TRBD2
J gene: TRBJ2-1
CDR3 DNA: TGTGCCAGCAGTTGGACTAGCGGGGGGCGAGATGAGCAGTTCTTC
CDR3 protein: CASSWTSGGRDEQFF

V gene: TRBV3-1/TRBV3-2
D gene: TRBD2
J gene: TRBJ2-3
CDR3 DNA: TGTGCCAGCAGCCAAGTAGTAACGGGGGGGCCCACAGATACGCAGTATTTT
CDR3 protein: CASSQVVTGGPTDTQYF

V gene: TRBV24-1
D gene: TRBD1
J gene: TRBJ1-2
CDR3 DNA: TGTGCCACCAGTGATTTCAGGGACAGGGGGCGAGACTATGGCTACACCTTC
CDR3 protein: CATSDFRDRGRDYGYTF

V gene: TRBV6-6
D gene: TRBD1
J gene: TRBJ2-7
CDR3 DNA: TGTGCCAGCAGCCGACAGGGTTCCTACGAGCAGTACTTC
CDR3 protein: CASSRQGSYEQYF

V gene: TRBV2
D gene: -
J gene: TRBJ2-3
CDR3 DNA: TGTGCCAGCAGTGAAGAAGGAAGGAGCACAGATACGCAGTATTTT
CDR3 protein: CASSEEGRSTDTQYF

V gene: TRBV6-6
D gene: TRBD2
J gene: TRBJ2-7
CDR3 DNA: TGTGCCAGCAGTTACGGCTCTCCCGGGGGGGGCTACGAGCAGTACTTC
CDR3 protein: CASSYGSPGGGYEQYF

V gene: TRBV11-2
D gene: -
J gene: TRBJ2-5
CDR3 DNA: TGTGCCAGCAGCTTAGGAGGGATTCGAGAGACCCAGTACTTC
CDR3 protein: CASSLGGIRETQYF

V gene: TRBV13
D gene: -
J gene: TRBJ1-1
CDR3 DNA: TGTGCCAGCACCCGCCCAGGCATGAACACTGAAGCTTTCTTT
CDR3 protein: CASTRPGMNTEAFF

V gene: TRBV6-5
D gene: -
J gene: TRBJ1-3
CDR3 DNA: TGTGCCAGCAAGGATGCTGGAAACACCATATATTTT
CDR3 protein: CASKDAGNTIYF